This T cell receptor (beta chain) was identified during a study of OX40 agonist ivuxolimab in advanced cancers. TCRdb's copy holds only in-frame clones and misses some; the assay was immunoSEQ multiplex PCR. The repertoire consists of under 140,000 clones, with around nine tenths occurring once and the leading ten covering less than 0.3%. This clone has more than one count but fewer than ten. Deletions cut 5 bases from V and 8 bases from J, with 7 bases between. The germline gives CDR1 SNHLY, CDR2 FYNNEI. The CDR3 has 11 amino acids. The sequence came from an adult with an advanced solid tumor such as melanoma, head and neck, liver or kidney cancer. The material sequenced was CD4+ or CD8+ T cells sorted from blood, taken in a trial of the OX40 agonist ivuxolimab. The V call is TRBV2, the J call TRBJ1-5; D not resolved. The CDR3 is CASSLREPQHF. In nucleotides, the CDR3 is TGTGCCAGCAGTCTGAGGGAGCCCCAGCATTTT.